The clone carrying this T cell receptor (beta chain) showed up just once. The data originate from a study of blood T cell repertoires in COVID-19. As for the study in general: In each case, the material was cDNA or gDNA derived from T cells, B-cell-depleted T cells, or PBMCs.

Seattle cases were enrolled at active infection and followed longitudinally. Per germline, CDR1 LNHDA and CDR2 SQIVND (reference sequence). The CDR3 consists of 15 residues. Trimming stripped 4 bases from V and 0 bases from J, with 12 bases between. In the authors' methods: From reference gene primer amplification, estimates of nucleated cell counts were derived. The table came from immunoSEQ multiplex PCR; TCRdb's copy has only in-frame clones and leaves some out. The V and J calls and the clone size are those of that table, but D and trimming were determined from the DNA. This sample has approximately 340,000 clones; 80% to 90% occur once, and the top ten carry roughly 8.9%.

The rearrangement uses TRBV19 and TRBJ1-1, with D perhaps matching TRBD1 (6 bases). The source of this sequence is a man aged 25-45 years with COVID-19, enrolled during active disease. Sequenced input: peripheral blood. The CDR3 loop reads CASSRSGTLNTEAFF. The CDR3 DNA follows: TGTGCCAGTAGTAGATCCGGGACACTGAACACTGAAGCTTTCTTT.